This TCR beta chain is from a study of control samples from healthy donors and cancer patients. Sequencing was performed with immunoSEQ multiplex PCR; in TCRdb, only in-frame clones are kept and a portion is missing. The repertoire holds some 130,000 clones, with about 90% as singletons. This CDR3 spans 15 amino acids. V lost 5 bases, J lost 4 bases, and 17 bases lay in between. CDR1 is LNHDA, CDR2 SQIVND, per germline (reference sequence). The V call is TRBV19, the J call TRBJ1-2, with unresolved D. The clonotype originates from a woman aged 50 to 60 in good health. The sequenced sample was blood. DNA for the CDR3: TGTGCCAGTAGTGCCAATCGGGCAGGCGTCTATGGCTACACCTTC. This sequence encodes CASSANRAGVYGYTF.